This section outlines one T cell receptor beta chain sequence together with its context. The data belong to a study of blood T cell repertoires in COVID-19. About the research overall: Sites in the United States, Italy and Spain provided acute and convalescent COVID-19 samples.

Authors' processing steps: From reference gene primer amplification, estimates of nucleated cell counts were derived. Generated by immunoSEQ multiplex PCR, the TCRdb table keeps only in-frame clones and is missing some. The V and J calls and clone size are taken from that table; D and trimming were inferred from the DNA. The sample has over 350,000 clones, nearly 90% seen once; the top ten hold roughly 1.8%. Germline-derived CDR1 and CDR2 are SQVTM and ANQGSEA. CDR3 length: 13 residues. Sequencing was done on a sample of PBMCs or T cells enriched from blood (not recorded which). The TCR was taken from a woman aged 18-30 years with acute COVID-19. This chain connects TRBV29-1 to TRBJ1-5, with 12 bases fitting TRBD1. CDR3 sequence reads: CSSGTGGRQPQHF. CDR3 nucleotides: TGCAGTTCCGGGACAGGGGGCAGGCAGCCCCAGCATTTT.